This T cell receptor (beta chain) was observed in a study of blood T cell repertoires in COVID-19. CDR1 and CDR2 from the germline V gene are SGHDT and YYEEEE. The CDR3 runs to 14 residues. Trimming pared 0 bases from V and 8 bases from J, leaving 11 bases between. Generated by immunoSEQ multiplex PCR, the TCRdb table keeps only in-frame clones and is missing some. The sample lists about 150,000 clones; around four fifths were seen once. The clonotype comes from a woman in her 70s who had recovered from COVID-19. Sequenced material: peripheral blood. This chain links TRBV5-6 with TRBJ1-4; maybe TRBD1 (6 bases). CDR3 nucleotides: TGTGCCAGCAGCTTGGGACGAGGGGGAGAAAAACTGTTTTTT. Translated, it gives CASSLGRGGEKLFF. Full variable domain (remainder filled in from reference TRBV5-6 and TRBJ1-4): DAGVTQSPTHLIKTRGQQVTLRCSPKSGHDTVSWYQQALGQGPQFIFQYYEEEERQRGNFPDRFSGHQFPNYSSELNVNALLLGDSALYLCASSLGRGGEKLFFGSGTQLSVL.